The T cell receptor (beta chain) described here comes from a study of cytomegalovirus exposure and HLA in healthy donors. Across the whole study: A prior analysis found roughly 110 million unique TCR beta sequences from approximately 190 million T cells. General observations from the study: Later analysis identified around 15,000 TCR beta sequences associated with HLA alleles, using a false discovery rate threshold of 0.05. In a later analysis, V- and J-gene trimming of beta chains associated with a DCLRE1C missense variant, replicated independently. Relative to the approximately 700-donor mean, N-insertions were reportedly fewer in an Asian-associated ancestry cluster in a later analysis.

CDR3 size: 16 residues. In germline, CDR1 is LGHNA, CDR2 YNFKEQ. Trimming removed 3 bases from V and 3 bases from J; junction bases left unmatched: 10. Remarks on this clone: Its cognate antigen is unknown.

The study ran its PCR with 60 Vbeta and 13 Jbeta primers. Assay: immunoSEQ multiplex PCR; the TCRdb copy retains only in-frame clones and omits some. The data hold 130,000 to 150,000 clones, with approximately 79% observed a single time. Sequencing was performed on PBMCs. This receptor was obtained from a man aged 18 to 29 in good health and CMV-seronegative. This chain joins TRBV4-2 and TRBJ1-2; 7 nucleotides match TRBD1. The CDR3 protein is CASSHEGGGNDYGYTF. In DNA form, the CDR3 reads TGTGCCAGCAGCCACGAAGGGGGCGGTAACGACTATGGCTACACCTTC.